Following are 24 T cell receptor beta chains from one sample sequenced in a study of blood T cell repertoires in COVID-19. Repertoires were generated with immunoSEQ multiplex PCR, while TCRdb's copy carries only in-frame clones and drops some. This sample has roughly 230,000 clones, with approximately 81% found just once. Sequenced material: PBMCs or T cells enriched from blood (not recorded which). These receptors were obtained from a woman in her fifties or sixties who had been exposed to COVID-19.

This clone was counted only a few times. This chain links TRBV3-1 (or the pseudogene TRBV3-2) with TRBJ1-1, with 7 bases that match TRBD1. Germline V gene sequence: CDR1 LGHDT, CDR2 YNNKEL (reference sequence). With 2 bases clipped from V and 1 base from J, the junction kept 4 bases outside the gene matches. This CDR3 region has 15 residues. In DNA form, the CDR3 reads TGTGCCAGCAGCCAAAGGGGGCAGCCGAACACTGAAGCTTTCTTT. Residues: CASSQRGQPNTEAFF.

The chain links TRBV4-1 to TRBJ1-4; TRBD1 is a possible D gene (5 bases). Trimming pared 1 base from V and 5 bases from J, leaving 11 bases between. This CDR3 region has 15 residues. The germline CDR1 and CDR2 sequences are MGHRA and YSYEKL. CDR3 nucleotide sequence: TGCGCCAGCAGCCAAGCTGCAGGGCCGAATGAAAAACTGTTTTTT. Protein sequence: CASSQAAGPNEKLFF.

The chain links TRBV5-4 to TRBJ1-1; a weak D match, TRBD1 (5 bases). The germline CDR1 and CDR2 sequences are SGHNT and YYREEE (reference sequence). V lost 4 bases and J lost 0, with 13 bases in between. The CDR3 sequence is 15 residues long. Written as DNA, the CDR3 is TGTGCCAGCAGCCTACCTCAGGGCTTGAACACTGAAGCTTTCTTT. It codes for CASSLPQGLNTEAFF.

A single count supports this clone. The chain has TRBV7-2 and TRBJ1-3; D is ambiguous. V was cut by 5 bases and J by 4 bases, with 12 bases left in between. CDR1 and CDR2 (germline): SGHTA, FQGNSA. The CDR3 covers 14 residues. The DNA for the CDR3 is TGTGCCAGCAGCACCACACGCGGAGGAAACACCATATATTTT. Its protein is CASSTTRGGNTIYF.

The J gene is TRBJ1-4, the V gene TRBV27, with TRBD1 matching 11 bases. This CDR3 contains 14 residues. The germline gives CDR1 MNHEY, CDR2 SMNVEV (reference sequence). Trimming removed 6 bases from V and 8 bases from J; junction bases left unmatched: 5. The CDR3 nucleotides are TGTGCCAGCAGAGGACAGGGGGCTGGGGAAAAACTGTTTTTT. It translates to CASRGQGAGEKLFF.

The chain has TRBV5-6 and TRBJ1-3; possibly TRBD1 for D (5 bases). The CDR3 extends over 14 amino acids. Germline V gene data show CDR1 as SGHDT and CDR2 as YYEEEE. V lost 6 bases and J 3 bases, leaving 13 bases between the germline ends. In DNA form, the CDR3 reads TGTGCCAGCACCCTGCAGGGTGGTGGAAACACCATATATTTT. Protein: CASTLQGGGNTIYF.

This clone occurred a few times. The rearrangement links TRBV14 to TRBJ1-2, with D tentatively TRBD1 (6 bases). Trimming left V 1 base short and J 8 bases short, with 11 bases between. Germline V lookup: CDR1 SGHDN, CDR2 FVKESK. The CDR3 runs 13 residues. The CDR3 nucleotides are TGTGCCAGCAGCCAAGTAACAGGGAAAGGCTACACCTTC. Translated: CASSQVTGKGYTF.

The chain combines TRBV4-2 with TRBJ1-1; D uncertain. The CDR3 loop spans 14 amino acids. With 3 bases removed from V and 0 bases from J, the gap between germline ends came to 8 bases. Looked up from germline, CDR1 is LGHNA and CDR2 is YNFKEQ. The CDR3 DNA follows: TGTGCCAGCAGCCAGCAGGAACTGAACACTGAAGCTTTCTTT. Translation: CASSQQELNTEAFF.

The CDR3 protein is CASRPPGGDYGYTF. The CDR3 coding sequence is TGTGCCAGCAGACCGCCAGGGGGCGACTATGGCTACACCTTC. The chain joins TRBV27 to TRBJ1-2; 8 bases map to TRBD1. V shed 6 bases, J shed 3 bases, and the junction held 6 bases outside the gene matches. The CDR3 has 14 residues. CDR1 and CDR2 (germline): MNHEY, SMNVEV (reference sequence).

The chain has TRBV9 and TRBJ1-3; the D is unclear. The V and J ends lost 0 bases and 5 bases respectively, with 9 bases between them. CDR3 length: 14 amino acids. CDR1 SGDLS and CDR2 YYNGEE come from the germline V gene. CDR3 protein: CASSVDSARNTIYF. As DNA, the CDR3 is TGTGCCAGCAGCGTAGATAGCGCGAGAAACACCATATATTTT.

This rearrangement joins TRBV7-9 to TRBJ2-3; 8 bases fit TRBD2. This CDR3 has 15 amino acids. V gave up 6 bases and J gave up 1 base; unmatched junction bases: 6. Germline-derived CDR1 and CDR2 are SEHNR and FQNEAQ (reference sequence). The CDR3 DNA is TGTGCCAGCAGTCGGAGCGGGGGCGGCACAGATACGCAGTATTTT. Protein sequence: CASSRSGGGTDTQYF.

The gene calls are TRBV5-1 and TRBJ2-1; perhaps TRBD2 as D (6 bases). V gave up 4 bases and J gave up 11 bases, with 16 bases separating them. The germline CDR1 and CDR2 sequences are SGHRS and YFSETQ. CDR3 length equals 13 residues. The CDR3 loop is CASSLGREPQQFF. CDR3 nucleotide sequence: TGCGCCAGCAGCCTGGGACGGGAGCCGCAGCAGTTCTTC.

The V gene is TRBV6-2 or TRBV6-3, the J gene TRBJ2-3; tentatively, D is TRBD2 (5 bases). The CDR3 is made up of 13 amino acids. CDR1 and CDR2 from the germline V gene are MNHEY and SVGEGT. Trimming stripped 2 bases from V and 5 bases from J, with 8 bases between. The CDR3 loop reads CASSYPGKDTQYF. The CDR3 nucleotides read TGTGCCAGCAGTTACCCCGGGAAAGATACGCAGTATTTT.

V is TRBV24-1 and J is TRBJ2-3; TRBD1 matches 11 bases. This CDR3 is built from 14 residues. After removal of 9 bases from V and 6 bases from J, the junction contained 7 bases not matched to a gene. Germline values: CDR1 KGHDR, CDR2 SFDVKD. The CDR3 is CATGRTGGEDTQYF. The CDR3 DNA reads as TGTGCCACCGGTAGGACAGGGGGCGAGGATACGCAGTATTTT.

V gene TRBV7-2 combines with J gene TRBJ1-1; D unresolved. The CDR3 has 15 amino acids. CDR1 is SGHTA and CDR2 is FQGNSA in the germline V gene. V lost 2 bases and J lost 0, with 10 bases in between. CDR3 in amino acids: CASSLRVGVNTEAFF. CDR3 sequence (DNA): TGTGCCAGCAGCTTAAGGGTGGGAGTGAACACTGAAGCTTTCTTT. The complete variable domain, with remaining parts taken from reference TRBV7-2 and TRBJ1-1, reads GAGVSQSPSNKVTEKGKDVELRCDPISGHTALYWYRQSLGQGLEFLIYFQGNSAPDKSGLPSDRFSAERTGGSVSTLTIQRTQQEDSAVYLCASSLRVGVNTEAFFGQGTRLTVV.

The chain recombines TRBV10-3 with TRBJ1-2; the D is unclear. There are 14 residues in the CDR3. Looked up from germline, CDR1 is ENHRY and CDR2 is SYGVKD. Trimming left V 0 bases short and J 8 bases short, with 13 bases between. The CDR3 sequence is CAISESGGSHGYTF. The CDR3 nucleotides are TGTGCCATCAGTGAGTCGGGAGGTTCGCACGGCTACACCTTC.

This clone was counted only a few times. The chain recombines TRBV19 with TRBJ2-2, with 7 bases fitting TRBD2. Looked up from germline, CDR1 is LNHDA and CDR2 is SQIVND (reference sequence). CDR3 length: 15 amino acids. The ends lost 3 bases at V and 1 base at J; junction bases unmatched: 2. CDR3 nucleotide sequence: TGTGCCAGTAGTATCCGGGGGGAGAACACCGGGGAGCTGTTTTTT. This codes for CASSIRGENTGELFF.

The chain is built from TRBV15 and TRBJ1-3; 10 nucleotides match TRBD1. The ends lost 1 base at V and 4 bases at J; junction bases unmatched: 7. The V gene's germline CDR1 is LNHNV and CDR2 YYDKDF (reference sequence). The CDR3 extends over 17 amino acids. The CDR3 loop is CATSRVGTGAGGNTIYF. The CDR3 nucleotides are TGTGCCACCAGCAGAGTAGGGACAGGGGCCGGCGGAAACACCATATATTTT.

V usage is TRBV6-5 and J usage is TRBJ1-1; 7 bases match TRBD1. Germline-derived CDR1 and CDR2 are MNHEY and SVGAGI. The V and J ends lost 10 bases and 4 bases, in that order; junction bases with no gene match: 15. The CDR3 sequence is 15 residues long. The CDR3 DNA is TGTGCCATCCGGACCCAGGGATCAGGGGGCACTGAAGCTTTCTTT. It codes for CAIRTQGSGGTEAFF.

V and J are TRBV24-1 and TRBJ2-5; D not resolved. Germline values: CDR1 KGHDR, CDR2 SFDVKD. This CDR3 comprises 12 residues. Trimming cost V 6 bases and J 4 bases, with 8 bases left between them. The CDR3, as DNA: TGTGCCACCAGTCCCACGGGAGAGACCCAGTACTTC. Translating it yields CATSPTGETQYF.

The gene calls are TRBV9 and TRBJ2-3; D unresolved. The germline gives CDR1 SGDLS, CDR2 YYNGEE. The CDR3 spans 13 residues. The V end lost 4 bases, the J end lost 4 bases, and 10 bases lay between the germline ends. For the CDR3, the DNA is TGTGCCAGCAGCCTTCAGATTGCAGATACGCAGTATTTT. Its translation is CASSLQIADTQYF.

The chain uses TRBV19 and TRBJ1-2; D not certain. The CDR3 contains 13 residues. With 3 bases removed from V and 4 bases from J, the gap between germline ends came to 9 bases. Germline V gives CDR1 LNHDA, CDR2 SQIVND (reference sequence). The CDR3 DNA follows: TGTGCCAGTAGTATGGTTGGAGTCTATGGCTACACCTTC. Its translation is CASSMVGVYGYTF.

The chain uses TRBV2 and TRBJ2-3, with TRBD1 matching over 7 bases. V dropped 6 bases and J dropped 3; count of bases not matched to a gene: 9. The CDR3 has 15 amino acids. Germline V gene data show CDR1 as SNHLY and CDR2 as FYNNEI. CDR3 region: CASSRDSRWTDTQYF. Here the CDR3 DNA reads TGTGCCAGCAGCCGGGACAGCCGGTGGACAGATACGCAGTATTTT.

V is TRBV28 and J is TRBJ1-3; D is ambiguous. This CDR3 region has 15 residues. Trimming removed 8 bases from V and 3 bases from J, with 17 bases in between. Germline lookup yields CDR1 MDHEN and CDR2 SYDVKM. The CDR3 loop is CASAPAALFGNTIYF. The CDR3, as DNA: TGTGCCAGCGCCCCTGCCGCGCTTTTTGGAAACACCATATATTTT.